The present entry profiles one T cell receptor (beta chain) with its context. The antigen is not known. These data are taken from a study of cytomegalovirus exposure and HLA in healthy donors. Whole-study findings and limits: The classifier, whose performance was assessed in both the original and validation cohorts, reportedly diagnosed cytomegalovirus status with high specificity and sensitivity. Later analysis identified 16,000 or so TCR beta sequences associated with HLA alleles, using a false discovery rate threshold of 0.05.

60 Vbeta and 13 Jbeta primers were used in PCR. The table came from immunoSEQ multiplex PCR; TCRdb's copy has only in-frame clones and leaves some out. The sample includes 100,000 to 150,000 clones, about 80% of them seen just once. Healthy individuals who donated bone marrow served as the donors. The V gene end was trimmed by 2 bases and the J gene end by 7 bases; junction bases not matched to a gene: 6. Germline V gene data show CDR1 as SGHRS and CDR2 as YFSETQ. This CDR3 spans 15 amino acids. V gene TRBV5-1 combines with J gene TRBJ2-1; 10 nucleotides align to TRBD2. The TCR originated in a female donor in good health and CMV-seropositive. The sequenced sample consisted of PBMCs. CDR3 protein: CASSFLAGAGNEQFF. The DNA of the CDR3 is TGCGCCAGCAGCTTCCTAGCGGGGGCGGGGAATGAGCAGTTCTTC.